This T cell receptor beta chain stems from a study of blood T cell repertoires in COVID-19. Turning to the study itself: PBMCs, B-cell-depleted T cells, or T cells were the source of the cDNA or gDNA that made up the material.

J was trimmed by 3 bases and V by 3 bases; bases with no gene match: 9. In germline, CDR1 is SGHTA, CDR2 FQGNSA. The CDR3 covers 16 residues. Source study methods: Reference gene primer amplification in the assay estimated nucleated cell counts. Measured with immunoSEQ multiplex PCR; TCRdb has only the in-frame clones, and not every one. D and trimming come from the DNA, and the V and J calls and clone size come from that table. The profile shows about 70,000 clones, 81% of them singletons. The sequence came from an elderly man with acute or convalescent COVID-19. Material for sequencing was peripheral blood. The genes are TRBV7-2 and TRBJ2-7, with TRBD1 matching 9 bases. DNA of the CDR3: TGTGCCAGCAGCTTGACAATGGGACAGGGTTACTACGAGCAGTACTTC. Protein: CASSLTMGQGYYEQYF.